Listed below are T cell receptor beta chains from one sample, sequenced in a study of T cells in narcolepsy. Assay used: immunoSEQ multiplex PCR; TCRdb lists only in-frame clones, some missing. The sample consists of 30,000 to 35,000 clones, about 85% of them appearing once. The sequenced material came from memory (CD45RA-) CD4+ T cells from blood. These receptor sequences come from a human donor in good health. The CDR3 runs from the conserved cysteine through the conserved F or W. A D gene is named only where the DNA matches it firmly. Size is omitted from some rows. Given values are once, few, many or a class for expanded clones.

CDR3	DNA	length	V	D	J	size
CASSLRINFDEQFF	TGTGCCAGCAGCTTGAGAATCAATTTCGATGAGCAGTTCTTC	14	TRBV5-4	NA	TRBJ2-1	NA
CASTGQRAGEQYF	TGTGCCAGCACGGGACAGCGTGCGGGGGAGCAGTACTTC	13	TRBV2	NA	TRBJ2-5	NA
CASGLGHVPDTQYF	TGTGCTAGTGGTTTGGGGCACGTCCCGGATACGCAGTATTTT	14	TRBV12-5	NA	TRBJ2-3	NA
CAWSGPQPGDTQYF	TGTGCCTGGAGTGGCCCCCAGCCAGGAGATACGCAGTATTTT	14	TRBV30	NA	TRBJ2-3	NA
CASSSGQGSNTEAFF	TGTGCCAGCAGCTCCGGACAGGGTTCGAACACTGAAGCTTTCTTT	15	TRBV7-9	TRBD1	TRBJ1-1	NA
CASSSWTSGANVLTF	TGTGCCAGCAGCTCGTGGACATCGGGGGCCAACGTCCTGACTTTC	15	TRBV5-6	NA	TRBJ2-6	NA
CAWTRLAGIYEQYF	TGTGCCTGGACTCGGCTAGCGGGGATCTACGAGCAGTACTTC	14	TRBV30	TRBD2	TRBJ2-7	NA
CASSEQGGGRQPQHF	TGTGCCAGCAGCGAACAAGGGGGGGGCCGGCAGCCCCAGCATTTT	15	TRBV5-6	NA	TRBJ1-5	NA
CTPRAAEAFF	TGCACCCCCCGGGCCGCGGAAGCTTTCTTT	10	TRBV20-1	NA	TRBJ1-1	NA
CASSLYGQGSTDTQYF	TGTGCCAGCTCCCTTTATGGACAGGGGAGCACAGATACGCAGTATTTT	16	TRBV18	TRBD1	TRBJ2-3	NA
CAWSEGWGSHQETQYF	TGTGCCTGGAGTGAAGGTTGGGGAAGTCACCAAGAGACCCAGTACTTC	16	TRBV30	NA	TRBJ2-5	NA
CASSLTGLSYNEQFF	TGTGCCAGCAGCTTAACGGGACTGAGTTACAATGAGCAGTTCTTC	15	TRBV7-3	NA	TRBJ2-1	once
CASSQTGLNTEAFF	TGTGCCAGCAGCCAGACAGGGTTGAACACTGAAGCTTTCTTT	14	TRBV6-4	TRBD1	TRBJ1-1	NA
CASSYSLGANTQYF	TGTGCCAGCAGTTACTCGCTGGGGGCGAATACGCAGTATTTT	14	TRBV6-6	NA	TRBJ2-3	NA
CASSFGAAEYEQYF	TGTGCCAGCAGCTTTGGGGCGGCGGAGTACGAGCAGTACTTC	14	TRBV5-4	NA	TRBJ2-7	NA
CASSAGLQTGELFF	TGTGCCAGCTCAGCGGGACTACAGACCGGGGAGCTGTTTTTT	14	TRBV18	TRBD2	TRBJ2-2	NA
CASSQPLGTSGYNEQFF	TGTGCCAGCAGCCAACCCTTGGGGACTAGCGGCTACAATGAGCAGTTCTTC	17	TRBV14	TRBD2	TRBJ2-1	NA
CASSLGAYSGNTIYF	TGTGCCAGCAGCTTAGGCGCCTACTCTGGAAACACCATATATTTT	15	TRBV7-2	NA	TRBJ1-3	NA
CASKKGHRAGMLMNTEAFF	TGTGCCAGCAAGAAGGGTCACAGGGCGGGAATGCTGATGAACACTGAAGCTTTCTTT	19	TRBV27	NA	TRBJ1-1	NA
CASSSKRDRSSGNTIYF	TGTGCCAGCAGCTCTAAACGGGACAGGAGCTCTGGAAACACCATATATTTT	17	TRBV5-4	TRBD1	TRBJ1-3	once
CASSYRFGGAKNIQYF	TGTGCCAGCAGTTACCGGTTTGGGGGTGCCAAAAACATTCAGTACTTC	16	TRBV6-5	NA	TRBJ2-4	once
CASSLNPWGEQYF	TGTGCCAGCAGCTTAAACCCCTGGGGCGAGCAGTACTTC	13	TRBV7-2	NA	TRBJ2-7	NA
CSARSGERQFF	TGCAGTGCTAGGTCCGGGGAGCGGCAGTTCTTC	11	TRBV20-1	NA	TRBJ2-1	NA
CAISGTGDSYEQYF	TGTGCCATCAGTGGGACAGGGGACTCCTACGAGCAGTACTTC	14	TRBV10-3	TRBD1	TRBJ2-7	NA